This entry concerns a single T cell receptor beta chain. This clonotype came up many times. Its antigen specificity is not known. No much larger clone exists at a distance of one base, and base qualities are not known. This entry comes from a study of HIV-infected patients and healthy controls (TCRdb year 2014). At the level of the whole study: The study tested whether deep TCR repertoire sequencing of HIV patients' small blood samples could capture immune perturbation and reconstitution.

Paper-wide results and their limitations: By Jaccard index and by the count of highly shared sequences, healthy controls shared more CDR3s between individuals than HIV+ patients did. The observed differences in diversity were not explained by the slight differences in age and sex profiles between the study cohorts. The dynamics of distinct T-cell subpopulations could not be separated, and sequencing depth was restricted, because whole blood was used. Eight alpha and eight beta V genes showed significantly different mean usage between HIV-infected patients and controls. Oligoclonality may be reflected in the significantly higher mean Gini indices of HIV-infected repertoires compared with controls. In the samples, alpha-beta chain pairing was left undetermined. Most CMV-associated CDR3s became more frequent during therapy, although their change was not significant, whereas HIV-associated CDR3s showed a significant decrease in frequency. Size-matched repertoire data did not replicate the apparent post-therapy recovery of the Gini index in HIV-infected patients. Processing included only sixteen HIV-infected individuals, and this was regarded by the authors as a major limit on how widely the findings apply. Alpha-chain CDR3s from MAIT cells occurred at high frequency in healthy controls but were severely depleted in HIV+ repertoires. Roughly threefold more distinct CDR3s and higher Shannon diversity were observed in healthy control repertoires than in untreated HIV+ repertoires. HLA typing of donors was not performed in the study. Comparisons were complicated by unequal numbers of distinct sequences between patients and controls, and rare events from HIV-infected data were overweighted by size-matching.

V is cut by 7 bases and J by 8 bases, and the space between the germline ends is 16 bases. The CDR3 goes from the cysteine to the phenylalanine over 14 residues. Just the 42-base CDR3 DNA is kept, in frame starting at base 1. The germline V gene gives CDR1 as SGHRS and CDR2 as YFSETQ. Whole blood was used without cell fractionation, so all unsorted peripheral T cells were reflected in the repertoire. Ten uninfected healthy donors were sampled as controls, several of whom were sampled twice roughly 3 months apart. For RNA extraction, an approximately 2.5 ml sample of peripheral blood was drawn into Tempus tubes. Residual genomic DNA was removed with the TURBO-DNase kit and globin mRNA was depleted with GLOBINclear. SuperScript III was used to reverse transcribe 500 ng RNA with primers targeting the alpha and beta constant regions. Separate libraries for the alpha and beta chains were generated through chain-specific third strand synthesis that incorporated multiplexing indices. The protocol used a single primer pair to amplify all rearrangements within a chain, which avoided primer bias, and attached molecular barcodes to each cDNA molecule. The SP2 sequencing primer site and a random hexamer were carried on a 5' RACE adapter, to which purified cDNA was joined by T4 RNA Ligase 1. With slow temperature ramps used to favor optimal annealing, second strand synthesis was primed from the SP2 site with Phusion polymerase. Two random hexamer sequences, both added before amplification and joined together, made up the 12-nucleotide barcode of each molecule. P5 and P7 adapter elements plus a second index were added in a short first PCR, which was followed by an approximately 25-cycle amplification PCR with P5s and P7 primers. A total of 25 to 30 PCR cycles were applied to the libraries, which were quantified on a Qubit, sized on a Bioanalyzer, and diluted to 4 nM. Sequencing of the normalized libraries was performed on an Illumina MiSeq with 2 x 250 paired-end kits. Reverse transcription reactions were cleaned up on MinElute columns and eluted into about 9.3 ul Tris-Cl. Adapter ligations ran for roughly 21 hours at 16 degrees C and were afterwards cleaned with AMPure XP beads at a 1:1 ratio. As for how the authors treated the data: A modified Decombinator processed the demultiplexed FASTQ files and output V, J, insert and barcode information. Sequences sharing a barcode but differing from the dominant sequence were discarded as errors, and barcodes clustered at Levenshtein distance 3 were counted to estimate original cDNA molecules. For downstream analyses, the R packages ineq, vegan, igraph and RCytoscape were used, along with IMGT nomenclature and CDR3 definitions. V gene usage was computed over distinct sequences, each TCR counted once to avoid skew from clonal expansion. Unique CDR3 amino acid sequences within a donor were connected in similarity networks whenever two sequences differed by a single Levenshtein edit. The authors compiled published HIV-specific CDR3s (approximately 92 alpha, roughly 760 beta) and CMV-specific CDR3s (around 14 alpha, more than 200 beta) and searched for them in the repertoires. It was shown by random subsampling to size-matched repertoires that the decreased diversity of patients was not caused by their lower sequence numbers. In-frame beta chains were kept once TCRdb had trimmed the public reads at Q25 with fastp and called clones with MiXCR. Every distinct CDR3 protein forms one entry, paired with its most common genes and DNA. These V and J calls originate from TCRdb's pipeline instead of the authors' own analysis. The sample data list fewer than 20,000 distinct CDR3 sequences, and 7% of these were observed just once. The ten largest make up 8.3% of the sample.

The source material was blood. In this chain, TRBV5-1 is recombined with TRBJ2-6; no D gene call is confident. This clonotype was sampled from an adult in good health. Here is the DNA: TGCGCCAGCTCCCGGCTGAACGGGCCCAACGTCCTGACTTTC. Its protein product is CASSRLNGPNVLTF.